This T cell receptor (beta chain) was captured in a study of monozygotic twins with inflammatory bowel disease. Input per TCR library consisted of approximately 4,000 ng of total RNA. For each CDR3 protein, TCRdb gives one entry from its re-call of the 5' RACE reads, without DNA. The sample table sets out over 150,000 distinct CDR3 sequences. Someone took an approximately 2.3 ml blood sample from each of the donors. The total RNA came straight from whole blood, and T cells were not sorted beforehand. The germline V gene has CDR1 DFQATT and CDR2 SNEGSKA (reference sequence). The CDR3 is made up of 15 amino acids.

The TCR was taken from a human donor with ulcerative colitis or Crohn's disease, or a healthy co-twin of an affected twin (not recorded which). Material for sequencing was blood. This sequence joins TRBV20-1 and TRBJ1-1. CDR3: CSAPASGRMNTEAFF.